This T cell receptor (beta chain) was found in a study of post-analysis software for immune sequencing data. The overall study: Patients with relapsing-remitting, secondary progressive and progressive-relapsing multiple sclerosis courses were all represented.

For this clonotype: Its antigen is undetermined.

The authors incorporated unique molecular identifiers into the TCR beta cDNA libraries. TCRdb recomputed calls from the PCR reads with MiXCR, one row per CDR3 protein. This sample has hundreds of thousands of distinct CDR3 sequences, with roughly three fifths found just once. Per the germline V gene, CDR1 is SGHDT and CDR2 is YYEEEE. This CDR3 has 15 residues. With 4 bases clipped from V and 4 bases from J, the junction kept 10 bases outside the gene matches. Findings of the study overall: Among roughly five TRBV segments more frequent in patients than controls were TRBV5-6, TRBV5-1 and TRBV20-1. Compared against controls, patients with multiple sclerosis displayed significantly lower normalized Chao1 diversity.

The sequenced sample was blood. This chain joins TRBV5-6 and TRBJ2-7; TRBD1 matches 8 bases. The source is a girl aged 2-15 years with multiple sclerosis. CDR3 protein: CASSDTGTGMYEQYF. Here the CDR3 DNA reads TGTGCCAGCAGCGATACCGGGACAGGAATGTACGAGCAGTACTTC.